This T cell receptor beta chain was identified in a study of blood T cell repertoires in COVID-19. About the research overall: Nucleic acid was either cDNA or gDNA, and it came from T cells, B-cell-depleted T cells, or PBMCs.

Generated by immunoSEQ multiplex PCR, the TCRdb table keeps only in-frame clones and is missing some. This table has 100,000 to 150,000 clones, more than 75% appearing once. Trimming shortened V by 2 bases and J by 4 bases, and 18 bases separated the two germline ends. The CDR3 consists of 16 residues. From germline, CDR1 is LGHDT and CDR2 YNNKEL (reference sequence). The chain couples TRBV3-1 (or the pseudogene TRBV3-2) to TRBJ2-7; the D gene is possibly TRBD2 (5 bases). The receptor was isolated from a man aged 50 to 59 with acute or convalescent COVID-19. What was sequenced was peripheral blood. The CDR3 sequence: CASSQYVLARNYEQYF. CDR3 DNA sequence: TGTGCCAGCAGCCAATACGTGCTAGCACGCAATTACGAGCAGTACTTC.